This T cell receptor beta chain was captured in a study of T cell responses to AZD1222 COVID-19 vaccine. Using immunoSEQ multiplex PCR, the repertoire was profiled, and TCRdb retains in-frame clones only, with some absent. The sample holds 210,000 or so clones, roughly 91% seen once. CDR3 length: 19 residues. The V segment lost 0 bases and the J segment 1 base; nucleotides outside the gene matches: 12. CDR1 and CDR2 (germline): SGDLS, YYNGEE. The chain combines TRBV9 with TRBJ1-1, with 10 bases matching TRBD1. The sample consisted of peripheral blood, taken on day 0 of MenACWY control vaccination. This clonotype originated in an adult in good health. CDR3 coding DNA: TGTGCCAGCAGCGTAGACGTAGACCTCAGACAGGGGGCGAACACTGAAGCTTTCTTT. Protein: CASSVDVDLRQGANTEAFF.